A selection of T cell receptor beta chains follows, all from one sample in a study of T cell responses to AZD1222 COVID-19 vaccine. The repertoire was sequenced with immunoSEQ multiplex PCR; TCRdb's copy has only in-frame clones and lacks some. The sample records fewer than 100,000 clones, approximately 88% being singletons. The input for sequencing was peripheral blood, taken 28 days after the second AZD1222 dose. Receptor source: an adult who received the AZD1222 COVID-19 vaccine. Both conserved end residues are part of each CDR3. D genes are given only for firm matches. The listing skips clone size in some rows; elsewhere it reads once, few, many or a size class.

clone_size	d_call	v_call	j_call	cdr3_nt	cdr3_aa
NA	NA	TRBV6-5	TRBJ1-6	TGTGCCAGCAGTCGGGGGGCTCTTTTTTCACCCCTCCACTTT	CASSRGALFSPLHF
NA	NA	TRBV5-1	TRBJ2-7	TGCGCCAGCAGCTTGGAGGCGGTCCGCTACGAGCAGTACTTC	CASSLEAVRYEQYF
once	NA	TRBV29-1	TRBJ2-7	TGCAGCATAGGGGAGAGGGCCTACGAGCAGTACTTC	CSIGERAYEQYF
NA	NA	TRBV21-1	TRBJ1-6	TGTGCCAGCGCGGTAGAAGCACCCCTCCACTTT	CASAVEAPLHF
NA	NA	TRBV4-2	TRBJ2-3	TGTGCCAGCAGCCAAGAATGGTACCGGACCTACACAGATACGCAGTATTTT	CASSQEWYRTYTDTQYF
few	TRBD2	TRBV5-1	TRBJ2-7	TGCGCCAGCAGTTTTACTAGCGACTACGAGCAGTACTTC	CASSFTSDYEQYF
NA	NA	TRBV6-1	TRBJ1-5	TGTGCCAGCAGTGAACTGACAGGAGTTTCGGGGCCCCAGCATTTT	CASSELTGVSGPQHF
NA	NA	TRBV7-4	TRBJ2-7	TGTGCCGGCACACGGCCTTTCTACGAGCAGTACTTC	CAGTRPFYEQYF
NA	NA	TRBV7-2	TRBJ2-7	TGCGCCAGCAGCTTAAGGGGTAGCGGTCCCAACGAGCAGTACTTC	CASSLRGSGPNEQYF
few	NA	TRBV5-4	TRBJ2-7	TGTGCCAGCAGCTCGGGCCAGTACTACGAGCAGTACTTC	CASSSGQYYEQYF
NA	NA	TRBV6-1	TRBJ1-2	TGTGCCAGCAGTGAACCCGGACGGATTCAATCTAACTATGGCTACACCTTC	CASSEPGRIQSNYGYTF
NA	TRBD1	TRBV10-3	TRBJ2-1	TGTGCCATCAAAGGGACAGACTACAATGAGCAGTTCTTC	CAIKGTDYNEQFF
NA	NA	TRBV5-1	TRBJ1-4	TGCGCCAGCAGCTTGGACCTCAGGCCGGGCGAAAAACTGTTTTTT	CASSLDLRPGEKLFF
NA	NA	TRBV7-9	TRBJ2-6	TGTGCCAGCAGCTTAGAACCAGGGGCTGGGGCCAACGTCCTGACTTTC	CASSLEPGAGANVLTF
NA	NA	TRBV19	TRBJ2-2	TGTGCCAGTACCATATTAGGCTCCTCCGCCTTCACCGGGGAGCTGTTTTTT	CASTILGSSAFTGELFF
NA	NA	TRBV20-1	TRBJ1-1	TGCAGTGCTAGAGGAGACACTGAAGCTTTCTTT	CSARGDTEAFF
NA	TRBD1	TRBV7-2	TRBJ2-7	TGTGCCAGCAGTCTTCTGGGACAGGCCGCCATCGAGGAGCAGTACTTC	CASSLLGQAAIEEQYF
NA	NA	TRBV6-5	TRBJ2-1	TGTGCCACCAGGGTCCCCCCACACAATGAGCAGTTCTTC	CATRVPPHNEQFF
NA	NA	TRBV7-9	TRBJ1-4	TGTGCCAGCAGCTTATCACAGAGGGGCGGAAAACTGTTTTTT	CASSLSQRGGKLFF
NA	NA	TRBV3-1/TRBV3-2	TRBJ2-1	TGTGCCAGCAGCATAGCGGCCAATTTGAATGAGCAGTTCTTC	CASSIAANLNEQFF
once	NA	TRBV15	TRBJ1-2	TGTGCCACCAGCAGAGCCAGGGTTTACTATGGCTACACCTTC	CATSRARVYYGYTF
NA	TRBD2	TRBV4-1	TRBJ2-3	TGCGCCAGCAGCCAATCCAGCGGGAACACAGATACGCAGTATTTT	CASSQSSGNTDTQYF
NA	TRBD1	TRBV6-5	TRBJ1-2	TGTGCCAGCAGTTACGATGCCGGGACAGCATATGGCTACACCTTC	CASSYDAGTAYGYTF
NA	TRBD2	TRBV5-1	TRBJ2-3	TGCGCCAGCAGCTTGGGGGAGGGGACAGATACGCAGTATTTT	CASSLGEGTDTQYF
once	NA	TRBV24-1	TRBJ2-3	TGTGCCACCAGTGACGTCTCCTCTAGCACAGATACGCAGTATTTT	CATSDVSSSTDTQYF
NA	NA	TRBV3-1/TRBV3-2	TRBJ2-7	TGTGCCAGCAGCCAAGATCCCGGGGTGGCCGAGCAGTACTTC	CASSQDPGVAEQYF
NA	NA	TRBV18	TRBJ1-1	TGTGCCAGTTCGAGGGGGGGGAACACTGAAGCTTTCTTT	CASSRGGNTEAFF
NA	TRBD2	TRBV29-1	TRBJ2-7	TGCAGCGTTGAAATGGGAGGGACGAGCGAGCAGTACTTC	CSVEMGGTSEQYF
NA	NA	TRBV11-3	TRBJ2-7	TGTGCCAGCAGCTACGCAAAGGACTACGAGCAGTACTTC	CASSYAKDYEQYF